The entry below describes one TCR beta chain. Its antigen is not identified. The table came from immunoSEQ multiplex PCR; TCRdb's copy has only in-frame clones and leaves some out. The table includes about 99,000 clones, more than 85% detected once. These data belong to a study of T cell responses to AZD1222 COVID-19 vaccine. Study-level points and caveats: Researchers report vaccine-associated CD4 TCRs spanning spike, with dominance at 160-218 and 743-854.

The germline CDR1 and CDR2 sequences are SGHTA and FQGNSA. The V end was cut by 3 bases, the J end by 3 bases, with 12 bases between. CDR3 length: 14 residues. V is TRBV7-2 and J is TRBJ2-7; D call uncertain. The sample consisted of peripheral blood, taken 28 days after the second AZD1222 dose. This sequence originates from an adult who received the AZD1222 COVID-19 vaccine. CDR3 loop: CASSFGSAFYEQYF. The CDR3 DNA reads TGTGCCAGCAGCTTTGGAAGCGCCTTCTACGAGCAGTACTTC.